The 25 T cell receptor beta chains given below trace back to one sample, sequenced in a study of OX40 agonist ivuxolimab in advanced cancers. Some clones are missing from TCRdb's copy, which holds only in-frame ones; the method was immunoSEQ multiplex PCR. The repertoire consists of roughly 70,000 clones, with about 91% occurring once and the leading ten covering more than 2.5%. The sequencing used CD4+ or CD8+ T cells sorted from blood, collected in a trial of the OX40 agonist ivuxolimab. The receptors derive from an adult with an advanced solid tumor such as melanoma, head and neck, liver or kidney cancer.

The chain has TRBV30 and TRBJ2-1; no definite D call. Germline lookup yields CDR1 GTSNPN and CDR2 SVGIG (reference sequence). The CDR3 runs to 13 residues. Trimming shortened V by 3 bases and J by 0 bases, and 6 bases separated the two germline ends. DNA of the CDR3: TGTGCCTGGAGGTGGGGCTCCTACAATGAGCAGTTCTTC. It is translated as CAWRWGSYNEQFF.

This chain uses TRBV29-1 with TRBJ1-1; D is possibly TRBD1 (5 bases). The germline V gene encodes CDR1 SQVTM and CDR2 ANQGSEA. This CDR3 has 13 amino acids. Trimming pared 6 bases from V and 5 bases from J, leaving 16 bases between. The chain's CDR3 is CSVGGEEGTEAFF. The CDR3 nucleotides read TGCAGCGTGGGGGGGGAGGAAGGGACTGAAGCTTTCTTT.

The gene calls are TRBV5-1 and TRBJ2-7; TRBD2 aligns across 11 bases. The V and J ends lost 4 bases and 2 bases, in that order; junction bases with no gene match: 5. The germline gives CDR1 SGHRS, CDR2 YFSETQ. CDR3 length: 15 residues. Here the CDR3 DNA reads TGCGCCAGCAGCCCGGGACTAGCGGTCCCCTACGAGCAGTACTTC. This codes for CASSPGLAVPYEQYF.

The chain joins TRBV7-2 to TRBJ1-4; TRBD1 matches at 12 bases. The CDR3 loop spans 16 amino acids. Unmatched junction bases numbered 11, after V lost 5 bases and J lost 10 bases. Germline-derived CDR1 and CDR2 are SGHTA and FQGNSA. CDR3 region: CASSPEPGTGGSKLFF. The CDR3 DNA reads TGTGCCAGCAGCCCAGAACCCGGGACAGGGGGCTCAAAACTGTTTTTT.

The gene calls are TRBV10-2 and TRBJ1-1, with a weak D call TRBD1 (6 bases). The V and J ends lost 4 bases and 11 bases respectively, with 17 bases between them. The CDR3 spans 13 residues. CDR1 and CDR2 from the germline V gene are WSHSY and SAAADI. DNA for the CDR3: TGCGCCAGCAGTGTACAGGGCAGGGCGACGGCTTTCTTT. Its protein is CASSVQGRATAFF.

The chain combines TRBV4-3 with TRBJ1-3; no clear D gene. Germline CDR1 LGHNA, CDR2 YSLEER. The CDR3 has 15 amino acids. The germline V and J ends were trimmed by 0 bases and 0 bases, with 6 bases remaining between them. The CDR3 DNA sequence: TGCGCCAGCAGCCAAGATTCTAACTCTGGAAACACCATATATTTT. Its translation is CASSQDSNSGNTIYF.

The chain has TRBV9 and TRBJ2-7; D tentatively fits TRBD1 or TRBD2 (5 bases each). Germline lookup yields CDR1 SGDLS and CDR2 YYNGEE. The CDR3 is made up of 14 amino acids. The V end lost 0 bases, the J end lost 1 base, and 8 bases lay between the germline ends. The CDR3: CASSVGGDSYEQYF. DNA for the CDR3: TGTGCCAGCAGCGTAGGAGGGGATTCCTACGAGCAGTACTTC.

The chain uses TRBV2 and TRBJ2-5, with D uncertain. This CDR3 comprises 15 residues. V was shortened by 2 bases and J by 5 bases, with 15 bases between the two germline ends. Germline V gives CDR1 SNHLY, CDR2 FYNNEI. The CDR3 bases are TGTGCCAGCAGTGAAAAGTCGTACCGCGGCGAGACCCAGTACTTC. Translated: CASSEKSYRGETQYF.

V and J are TRBV9 and TRBJ2-3; D remains ambiguous. The CDR3 spans 14 residues. With 3 bases removed from V and 1 base from J, the gap between germline ends came to 9 bases. Germline assignment: CDR1 SGDLS and CDR2 YYNGEE. The CDR3 protein is CASSDPRRTDTQYF. The CDR3 DNA follows: TGTGCCAGCAGCGACCCCAGGCGCACAGATACGCAGTATTTT.

In DNA form, the CDR3 reads TGTGCCAGCAGCCCTACTAGCGGCCCCTACAATGAGCAGTTCTTC. Translation gives CASSPTSGPYNEQFF. The rearrangement joins TRBV27 to TRBJ2-1, with 8 bases lining up with TRBD2. There are 15 residues in the CDR3. V was pared by 6 bases and J by 2 bases, with 6 bases of the junction left unmatched. In germline, CDR1 is MNHEY, CDR2 SMNVEV (reference sequence).

The genes are TRBV14 and TRBJ2-1; weak D call: TRBD2 (6 bases). The V and J ends lost 1 base and 4 bases respectively, with 11 bases between them. The CDR3 is made up of 15 amino acids. Germline assignment: CDR1 SGHDN and CDR2 FVKESK. The CDR3 bases are TGTGCCAGCAGCCAAGGGCGGGGCCAATACAATGAGCAGTTCTTC. It codes for CASSQGRGQYNEQFF.

The chain joins TRBV4-1 to TRBJ2-4, with TRBD2 as a possible D gene (5 bases). V was clipped by 1 base and J by 5 bases, with 12 bases between them. CDR3 length equals 15 residues. The germline CDR1 and CDR2 sequences are MGHRA and YSYEKL. The chain's CDR3 is CASSQALGDENIQYF. The CDR3 DNA reads TGCGCCAGCAGCCAAGCCCTGGGAGATGAAAACATTCAGTACTTC.

The chain employs TRBV4-3 and TRBJ2-5; 11 bases are a match to TRBD2. With V trimmed by 0 bases and J by 5 bases, 2 bases remained unmatched. Per the germline V gene, CDR1 is LGHNA and CDR2 is YSLEER. The CDR3 covers 15 residues. CDR3 sequence reads: CASSQDWTSGETQYF. CDR3 sequence (DNA): TGCGCCAGCAGCCAAGACTGGACTAGCGGGGAGACCCAGTACTTC.

V and J are TRBV19 and TRBJ2-6; no clear D. Per germline, CDR1 LNHDA and CDR2 SQIVND (reference sequence). There are 15 residues in the CDR3. Trimming left V 6 bases short and J 4 bases short, with 13 bases between. The DNA of the CDR3 is TGTGCCAGTAGCGACCACAAGGACGGGGCCAACGTCCTGACTTTC. It is translated as CASSDHKDGANVLTF.

This clone was picked up one time. The chain couples TRBV7-6 to TRBJ2-7, with TRBD1 matching 9 bases. The CDR3 is 15 residues long. With V trimmed by 5 bases and J by 4 bases, 9 bases remained unmatched. The germline CDR1 and CDR2 sequences are SGHVS and FNYEAQ. CDR3 coding DNA: TGTGCCAGCAGCCATCCGGGACAGGGATCGTACGAGCAGTACTTC. Protein: CASSHPGQGSYEQYF.

Concerning this clone: One end of the junction does not line up with germline, which may come from a read error. V is TRBV7-7 and J is TRBJ2-1, with 11 bases lining up with TRBD2. CDR3 length: 15 residues. The V gene's germline CDR1 is SSHAT and CDR2 FNYEAQ (reference sequence). This chain's CDR3 is CASSPVAGGYNEQFF. CDR3 nucleotides: TGTGCTAGCAGCCCGGTAGCGGGAGGGTACAATGAGCAGTTCTTC.

The genes are TRBV7-2 and TRBJ2-1; 11 bases are a match to TRBD2. The CDR3 runs to 15 residues. The germline gives CDR1 SGHTA, CDR2 FQGNSA. With 4 bases clipped from V and 9 bases from J, the junction kept 8 bases outside the gene matches. Here the CDR3 DNA reads TGTGCCAGCAGCTCAACTAGCGGGAGACCGATTGAGCAGTTCTTC. Its translation: CASSSTSGRPIEQFF. The full variable domain, in which reference TRBV7-2 and TRBJ2-1 provide the parts outside the CDR3, is GAGVSQSPSNKVTEKGKDVELRCDPISGHTALYWYRQSLGQGLEFLIYFQGNSAPDKSGLPSDRFSAERTGGSVSTLTIQRTQQEDSAVYLCASSSTSGRPIEQFFGPGTRLTVL.

The rearrangement links TRBV7-8 to TRBJ1-4; D might be TRBD1 (6 bases). CDR1 SGHVS and CDR2 FQNEAQ come from the germline V gene. V dropped 5 bases and J dropped 6 bases, with 16 bases sitting between them. The CDR3 consists of 15 residues. CDR3 bases: TGTGCCAGCAGCATTAGCTTGGCAGGGGATGAAAAACTGTTTTTT. Protein sequence: CASSISLAGDEKLFF.

This chain links TRBV7-3 with TRBJ2-3; tentatively, D is TRBD2 (6 bases). V was cut by 1 base and J by 6 bases, with 14 bases left in between. Germline CDR1 reads SGHTA; CDR2 reads FQGTGA. The CDR3 spans 15 residues. CDR3 amino acids: CASSLRGGPEDTQYF. Written as DNA, the CDR3 is TGTGCCAGCAGCTTAAGAGGAGGGCCGGAGGATACGCAGTATTTT.

This clone was observed once. V gene TRBV30 combines with J gene TRBJ1-3; D perhaps matches TRBD1 (6 bases). The CDR3 is made up of 15 amino acids. Germline-derived CDR1 and CDR2 are GTSNPN and SVGIG (reference sequence). V lost 3 bases and J 3 bases, leaving 15 bases between the germline ends. The CDR3 DNA reads as TGTGCCTGGAGGGGCAGGGGAAAGGGTGGAAACACCATATATTTT. Its protein is CAWRGRGKGGNTIYF.

The CDR3 DNA sequence: TGTGCCAGCAGCTTCAATAAGGGGGCGCCGGGGGAGCAGTACTTC. It is translated as CASSFNKGAPGEQYF. The V gene is TRBV11-2, the J gene TRBJ2-7; the match to TRBD1 covers 7 bases. Germline V gives CDR1 SGHAT, CDR2 FQNNGV. The ends lost 3 bases at V and 7 bases at J; junction bases unmatched: 12. The CDR3 sequence is 15 residues long.

The rearrangement links TRBV28 to TRBJ2-2; D is perhaps TRBD2 (5 bases). CDR1 MDHEN and CDR2 SYDVKM come from the germline V gene. V was trimmed by 2 bases and J by 0 bases, leaving 7 bases between them. The length of the CDR3 is 15 residues. CDR3 residues: CASSLHGANTGELFF. DNA of the CDR3: TGTGCCAGCAGTTTACACGGGGCGAACACCGGGGAGCTGTTTTTT. Supplemented by reference TRBV28 and TRBJ2-2, the full variable domain reads DVKVTQSSRYLVKRTGEKVFLECVQDMDHENMFWYRQDPGLGLRLIYFSYDVKMKEKGDIPEGYSVSREKKERFSLILESASTNQTSMYLCASSLHGANTGELFFGEGSRLTVL.

This clone was detected only once. The chain has TRBV7-9 and TRBJ2-3; TRBD1 aligns across 10 bases. J was trimmed by 4 bases and V by 5 bases; bases with no gene match: 12. This CDR3 comprises 17 residues. CDR1 SEHNR and CDR2 FQNEAQ come from the germline V gene (reference sequence). CDR3 nucleotide sequence: TGTGCCAGCAGCGTCGCTATCCGGGACAGGGGCGCAGATACGCAGTATTTT. It yields the protein CASSVAIRDRGADTQYF.

V usage is TRBV5-1 and J usage is TRBJ2-7; 9 nucleotides line up with TRBD1. V was clipped by 0 bases and J by 5 bases; unmatched bases: 6. Looked up from germline, CDR1 is SGHRS and CDR2 is YFSETQ. This CDR3 is 15 amino acids long. CDR3 residues: CASSLAGTGLNEQYF. The DNA of the CDR3 is TGCGCCAGCAGCTTGGCCGGGACAGGGTTAAACGAGCAGTACTTC.

The sample holds a few counts of this clone. This chain links TRBV19 with TRBJ2-7; TRBD1 matches 8 bases. V dropped 2 bases and J dropped 6; count of bases not matched to a gene: 6. Germline CDR1 and CDR2: LNHDA and SQIVND (reference sequence). This CDR3 is built from 14 residues. CDR3 nucleotide sequence: TGTGCCAGTAGTATACGGACAGGGCTATTCGAGCAGTACTTC. Its protein is CASSIRTGLFEQYF.